This entry lists 23 T cell receptor beta chains sequenced from one sample in a study of cytomegalovirus exposure and HLA in healthy donors. With 60 Vbeta and 13 Jbeta primers, the PCR was carried out. Sequencing used immunoSEQ multiplex PCR; TCRdb keeps in-frame clones, though not all of them. The sample consists of approximately 110,000 clones, roughly 82% of them appearing once. The sequenced sample was PBMCs. All receptors come from a human donor in good health.

There are a few counts of this clone. The chain recombines TRBV2 with TRBJ2-7, with D possibly being TRBD2 (5 bases). Germline V gene data show CDR1 as SNHLY and CDR2 as FYNNEI. V dropped 6 bases and J dropped 1 base, with 13 bases sitting between them. CDR3 length: 14 amino acids. CDR3 DNA sequence: TGTGCCAGCAGGGCGGGCAGCACTTCCTACGAGCAGTACTTC. Translated: CASRAGSTSYEQYF.

Written as DNA, the CDR3 is TGTGCCAGCTCACGAGACAGGGGGCAGACTGAAGCTTTCTTT. It codes for CASSRDRGQTEAFF. The chain carries TRBV18 and TRBJ1-1; 10 bases are a match to TRBD1. V was clipped by 4 bases and J by 5 bases; unmatched bases: 4. Looked up from germline, CDR1 is KGHSH and CDR2 is LQKENI. The CDR3 consists of 14 residues. Combining the CDR3 with reference TRBV18 and TRBJ1-1 gives the whole variable domain NAGVMQNPRHLVRRRGQEARLRCSPMKGHSHVYWYRQLPEEGLKFMVYLQKENIIDESGMPKERFSAEFPKEGPSILRIQQVVRGDSAAYFCASSRDRGQTEAFFGQGTRLTVV.

The chain carries TRBV12-1 and TRBJ2-7; TRBD2 is taken as the D call from the table, unchecked against the DNA. TRBV12-1 is classified as a pseudogene. This CDR3 is built from 18 residues. The CDR3 loop is CASSFPRVAGGCLYGQYF. CDR3 nucleotides: TGTGCCAGCAGCTTTCCCAGGGTAGCGGGGGGATGTCTCTACGGGCAGTACTTC.

This clone appeared a few times. The V gene is TRBV28, the J gene TRBJ1-2; 9 nucleotides match TRBD1. J lost 1 base, V lost 10 bases, and 10 bases had no gene match. The CDR3 covers 15 residues. Germline CDR1 is MDHEN and CDR2 is SYDVKM. CDR3 loop: CAILRDRAHNYGYTF. The CDR3 bases are TGTGCCATCCTTAGGGACAGGGCCCATAACTATGGCTACACCTTC.

V usage is TRBV11-3 and J usage is TRBJ1-1; a possible D gene is TRBD1 (6 bases). The V gene lost 6 bases and the J gene lost 0 bases, with 14 bases spanning the gap. This CDR3 has 15 amino acids. In germline, CDR1 is SGHNT, CDR2 YENEEA. CDR3 in amino acids: CASRAGGGMNTEAFF. The CDR3 DNA reads TGTGCCAGCAGGGCGGGGGGCGGAATGAACACTGAAGCTTTCTTT. The full variable domain, with the rest looked up from reference TRBV11-3 and TRBJ1-1, is EAGVVQSPRYKIIEKKQPVAFWCNPISGHNTLYWYLQNLGQGPELLIRYENEEAVDDSQLPKDRFSAERLKGVDSTLKIQPAELGDSAVYLCASRAGGGMNTEAFFGQGTRLTVV.

The rearrangement joins TRBV29-1 to TRBJ1-2, with D hard to call. Trimming stripped 5 bases from V and 6 bases from J, with 7 bases between. The CDR3 loop spans 10 amino acids. The germline CDR1 and CDR2 sequences are SQVTM and ANQGSEA. This CDR3 is CSVSGNGYTF. DNA of the CDR3: TGCAGCGTTTCGGGGAATGGCTACACCTTC.

The chain carries TRBV18 and TRBJ1-3; 7 nucleotides match TRBD1. Germline V gives CDR1 KGHSH, CDR2 LQKENI. The J segment lost 0 bases and the V segment lost 4 bases, leaving 3 bases of the junction unmatched. This CDR3 is 15 amino acids long. The CDR3 region is CASSRQGGSGNTIYF. The DNA for the CDR3 is TGTGCCAGCTCACGACAGGGTGGCTCTGGAAACACCATATATTTT.

The chain carries TRBV5-6 and TRBJ2-5; TRBD2 agrees at 7 bases. Germline V gene lookup returns CDR1 SGHDT and CDR2 YYEEEE. The CDR3 is 17 residues long. With V trimmed by 4 bases and J by 11 bases, 23 bases remained unmatched. The CDR3: CASSIEERRELQREQYF. The DNA for the CDR3 is TGTGCCAGCAGCATCGAAGAGCGGCGGGAGCTACAGCGTGAGCAGTACTTC. Complete variable domain (other parts from reference TRBV5-6 and TRBJ2-5): DAGVTQSPTHLIKTRGQQVTLRCSPKSGHDTVSWYQQALGQGPQFIFQYYEEEERQRGNFPDRFSGHQFPNYSSELNVNALLLGDSALYLCASSIEERRELQREQYFGPGTRLLVL.

This clone has just a few counts. V is TRBV4-1 and J is TRBJ2-7, with D possibly matching TRBD2 (6 bases). The CDR3 length is 17 residues. Germline lookup yields CDR1 MGHRA and CDR2 YSYEKL. Trimming removed 1 base at V and 3 bases at J, with 19 bases between. The CDR3 loop reads CASSQGVGGSVGYEQYF. As DNA, the CDR3 is TGCGCCAGCAGCCAAGGGGTTGGGGGGTCGGTGGGCTACGAGCAGTACTTC.

The table lists this clone with a few counts. The chain uses TRBV20-1 and TRBJ2-3, with D tentatively TRBD2 (6 bases). V lost 3 bases, J lost 9 bases, and 10 bases lay in between. This CDR3 spans 11 amino acids. The V gene's germline CDR1 is DFQATT and CDR2 SNEGSKA (reference sequence). The CDR3: CSASGGGTQYF. The CDR3 nucleotides read TGCAGTGCTAGCGGGGGTGGGACGCAGTATTTT.

The gene calls are TRBV4-2 and TRBJ2-7, with TRBD1 matching 9 bases. The V segment lost 4 bases and the J segment 5 bases; nucleotides outside the gene matches: 9. The germline gives CDR1 LGHNA, CDR2 YNFKEQ. CDR3 length: 15 amino acids. The CDR3 DNA reads as TGTGCCAGCAGCCCCCCCGGGACAGGGTATAACGAGCAGTACTTC. Translating it yields CASSPPGTGYNEQYF.

This clone appeared once. V usage is TRBV15 and J usage is TRBJ2-5; 13 nucleotides align to TRBD2. This CDR3 has 17 amino acids. CDR1 is LNHNV and CDR2 is YYDKDF in the germline V gene (reference sequence). Trimming at V came to 2 bases and at J to 5 bases, leaving 8 bases not matched to a gene. The CDR3 nucleotides are TGTGCCACCAGCAGAAATTGGGGACTAGCGGGACGGGAGACCCAGTACTTC. It codes for CATSRNWGLAGRETQYF.

The chain couples TRBV7-8 to TRBJ2-2, with a possible D match to TRBD1 (6 bases). Germline V gene data show CDR1 as SGHVS and CDR2 as FQNEAQ. The CDR3 runs to 14 residues. Deletions cut 7 bases from V and 4 bases from J, with 13 bases between. This CDR3 is CASTPTGSTGELFF. The CDR3 DNA follows: TGTGCCAGCACCCCAACAGGGAGCACCGGGGAGCTGTTTTTT.

The gene calls are TRBV28 and TRBJ2-5; a weak D match, TRBD2 (5 bases). CDR1 and CDR2 (germline): MDHEN, SYDVKM. There are 16 residues in the CDR3. V lost 0 bases and J 2 bases, leaving 13 bases between the germline ends. CDR3 in DNA: TGTGCCAGCAGTTTATGGTGGCTAGCAGTTCAAGAGACCCAGTACTTC. Translated, it gives CASSLWWLAVQETQYF.

The chain carries TRBV11-2 and TRBJ1-4, with a weak D call TRBD1 (5 bases). Trimming shortened V by 1 base and J by 0 bases, and 15 bases separated the two germline ends. The CDR3 extends over 18 amino acids. Germline V gene sequence: CDR1 SGHAT, CDR2 FQNNGV. CDR3 sequence (DNA): TGTGCCAGCAGCTTAGCCCTACGTGGGGCGGCAACTAATGAAAAACTGTTTTTT. This codes for CASSLALRGAATNEKLFF.

The chain recombines TRBV7-2 with TRBJ1-5; D might be TRBD1 (5 bases). The CDR3 has 15 residues. CDR1 and CDR2 from the germline V gene are SGHTA and FQGNSA. The V end lost 0 bases, the J end lost 4 bases, and 10 bases lay between the germline ends. CDR3 sequence (DNA): TGTGCCAGCAGCTTAGCCCCCTCAGGGAATCAGCCCCAGCATTTT. Encoded protein: CASSLAPSGNQPQHF.

The chain is built from TRBV7-9 and TRBJ2-7; 8 bases are a match to TRBD2. Per germline, CDR1 SEHNR and CDR2 FQNEAQ (reference sequence). The CDR3 is made up of 17 amino acids. Losses at the gene ends were 5 bases for V and 0 bases for J; bases not matched to a gene: 12. This CDR3 is CASSQWLAGTSSYEQYF. The CDR3 DNA is TGTGCCAGCAGCCAATGGCTAGCGGGCACCAGCTCCTACGAGCAGTACTTC.

The rearrangement joins TRBV28 to TRBJ1-5; 10 positions match TRBD1. V was pared by 3 bases and J by 1 base, with 12 bases of the junction left unmatched. Germline assignment: CDR1 MDHEN and CDR2 SYDVKM. The CDR3 is 19 residues long. The CDR3 loop reads CASSFPLGGTGVSNQPQHF. The CDR3 DNA sequence: TGTGCCAGCAGTTTCCCCCTCGGCGGGACAGGGGTGAGCAATCAGCCCCAGCATTTT.

Turning to this clone: Because the CDR3's place on the DNA is in doubt, the DNA is left out and the CDR3 is given as listed by TCRdb. The rearrangement joins TRBV21-1 to TRBJ2-4; the table's TRBD2 call for D was not verified on the DNA. TRBV21-1 is described as a pseudogene. The CDR3 is 20 residues long, counting both termini. The CDR3 loop reads CASDCVGSGSNKLAKNSQYF.

This clone appeared once. The chain is built from TRBV28 and TRBJ1-4, with D hard to call. V lost 3 bases and J lost 4, with 18 bases in between. Looked up from germline, CDR1 is MDHEN and CDR2 is SYDVKM. CDR3 length equals 17 residues. CDR3 sequence: CASSLYSGGYGNEKLFF. CDR3 DNA: TGTGCCAGCAGTTTGTATTCAGGCGGGTATGGTAATGAAAAACTGTTTTTT.

This clone has a handful of counts. This chain uses TRBV5-1 with TRBJ1-4, with D possibly matching TRBD1 (5 bases). The germline gives CDR1 SGHRS, CDR2 YFSETQ. V was shortened by 4 bases and J by 6 bases, with 16 bases between the two germline ends. This CDR3 comprises 15 residues. The CDR3 is CASSRGSKGDEKLFF. The CDR3 region has the DNA TGCGCCAGCAGCCGAGGATCAAAAGGGGATGAAAAACTGTTTTTT.

The chain links TRBV11-2 to TRBJ2-2; tentatively, D is TRBD1 (6 bases). The V gene lost 6 bases and the J gene lost 4 bases, with 9 bases spanning the gap. In germline, CDR1 is SGHAT, CDR2 FQNNGV. The length of the CDR3 is 13 residues. The CDR3, as DNA: TGTGCCAGCAGGGTAGGGGGCACCGGGGAGCTGTTTTTT. Translation gives CASRVGGTGELFF. Together with reference TRBV11-2 and TRBJ2-2, the CDR3 gives the full variable domain: EAGVAQSPRYKIIEKRQSVAFWCNPISGHATLYWYQQILGQGPKLLIQFQNNGVVDDSQLPKDRFSAERLKGVDSTLKIQPAKLEDSAVYLCASRVGGTGELFFGEGSRLTVL.

A single count supports this clone. The chain links TRBV6-1 to TRBJ2-5, with a weak D call TRBD1 (8 bases). CDR1 is MNHNS, CDR2 SASEGT, per germline. Trimming took 5 bases from V and 3 from J, leaving 13 bases between them. CDR3 length: 14 amino acids. The CDR3, as DNA: TGTGCCAGCAGTAGCGGGACAGGTAAAGAGACCCAGTACTTC. It encodes CASSSGTGKETQYF.